These 17 T cell receptor beta chains came from one sample sequenced in a study of brain metastases from non-small cell lung cancer. Produced via immunoSEQ multiplex PCR; TCRdb's table is partial and in-frame only. The table lists about 4,300 clones, roughly 80% of them singletons. Sequences were obtained from primary lung tumor tissue. The receptors here all came from a donor over 35 with non-small cell lung cancer.

The chain has TRBV7-2 and TRBJ2-5, with 7 bases lining up with TRBD1. CDR3 length: 14 residues. J lost 2 bases, V lost 5 bases, and 5 bases had no gene match. Per the germline V gene, CDR1 is SGHTA and CDR2 is FQGNSA. The CDR3 protein is CASSTGQRQETQYF. CDR3 sequence (DNA): TGTGCCAGCAGCACGGGACAGCGTCAAGAGACCCAGTACTTC.

This clone was detected a few times. The rearrangement uses TRBV20-1 and TRBJ2-1, with 7 bases fitting TRBD2. This CDR3 spans 15 amino acids. Looked up from germline, CDR1 is DFQATT and CDR2 is SNEGSKA (reference sequence). V lost 3 bases, J lost 5 bases, and 10 bases stayed unmatched. The CDR3 DNA follows: TGCAGTGCTAGTAAACCCGCTAGCGGAGACAATGAGCAGTTCTTC. Translated, it gives CSASKPASGDNEQFF.

This chain links TRBV3-1 (or the pseudogene TRBV3-2) with TRBJ2-2; perhaps TRBD2 as D (5 bases). With 0 bases removed from V and 4 bases from J, the gap between germline ends came to 9 bases. The CDR3 has 15 amino acids. CDR1 is LGHDT, CDR2 YNNKEL, per germline (reference sequence). The CDR3 reads CASSQERASTGELFF. The CDR3 DNA is TGTGCCAGCAGCCAAGAGAGGGCCAGCACCGGGGAGCTGTTTTTT.

The chain joins TRBV6-5 to TRBJ1-5, with 9 bases aligning to TRBD1. The CDR3 extends over 15 amino acids. With V trimmed by 5 bases and J by 4 bases, 6 bases remained unmatched. Germline loops: CDR1 MNHEY, CDR2 SVGAGI. As DNA, the CDR3 is TGTGCCAGCAGTACAGGGACAGGGATTAATCAGCCCCAGCATTTT. It encodes CASSTGTGINQPQHF.

In this sample, this clone turned up once. The rearrangement joins TRBV28 to TRBJ1-5, with TRBD1 matching over 8 bases. The CDR3 consists of 15 residues. The germline V gene has CDR1 MDHEN and CDR2 SYDVKM. J lost 2 bases, V lost 5 bases, and 5 bases had no gene match. DNA for the CDR3: TGTGCCAGCAGTCGTACAGGGGGGGGCAATCAGCCCCAGCATTTT. It codes for CASSRTGGGNQPQHF.

On this clone itself: The same CDR3 can be traced to other DNA sequences in this sample. This chain connects TRBV30 to TRBJ1-4; no firm D call. Trimming took off 0 bases at V and 5 bases at J, with 10 bases between the two ends. The CDR3 has 14 amino acids. CDR1 is GTSNPN, CDR2 SVGIG, per germline (reference sequence). The CDR3 region has the DNA TGTGCCTGGAGTGTAGGGCAGGAGAATGAAAAACTGTTTTTT. This codes for CAWSVGQENEKLFF.

Turning to this clone: At one end, the junction sequence differs from germline, possibly due to a read error. The chain couples TRBV3-1 (or the pseudogene TRBV3-2) to TRBJ1-2; D is uncertain. The length of the CDR3 is 14 residues. Germline V lookup: CDR1 LGHDT, CDR2 YNNKEL (reference sequence). CDR3 DNA: TGTGCCAGCAGCCAGGAGCTAGCTAACTATGGCTACACCTTT. Residues: CASSQELANYGYTF.

Here the CDR3 DNA reads TGTGCCAGTCGTAGGGACGGAAATTATTCACCCCTCCACTTT. Translation: CASRRDGNYSPLHF. The chain joins TRBV19 to TRBJ1-6, with D possibly TRBD1 on 5 matching bases. Trimming removed 8 bases at V and 8 bases at J, with 16 bases between. This CDR3 spans 14 amino acids. CDR1 is LNHDA and CDR2 is SQIVND in the germline V gene (reference sequence).

The chain joins TRBV7-2 to TRBJ2-7, with D maybe TRBD1 (6 bases). V lost 1 base to trimming and J lost 3 bases, with 16 bases between them. The germline CDR1 and CDR2 sequences are SGHTA and FQGNSA. The length of the CDR3 is 16 residues. Here the CDR3 DNA reads TGTGCCAGCAGCTTAGTAGGGGACACCAGGGGCTACGAGCAGTACGTC. Translation: CASSLVGDTRGYEQYV.

In this sample, this clone turned up a few times. V gene TRBV12-3 or TRBV12-4 combines with J gene TRBJ1-1; D uncertain. This CDR3 region has 12 residues. Deletions cut 5 bases from V and 7 bases from J, with 11 bases between. The CDR3 is CASSPRLGEAFF. CDR3 in DNA: TGTGCCAGCAGTCCCCGGCTGGGTGAAGCTTTCTTT.

V is TRBV7-3 and J is TRBJ2-5; TRBD2 might be the D (6 bases). Germline V gives CDR1 SGHTA, CDR2 FQGTGA. The V and J ends lost 3 bases and 5 bases respectively, with 10 bases between them. CDR3 length equals 13 residues. The CDR3 spells CASSFGSGETQYF. CDR3 in DNA: TGTGCCAGCAGCTTTGGGAGCGGGGAGACCCAGTACTTC.

This clone is a singleton in its sample. This chain connects TRBV5-1 to TRBJ1-1; no definite D call. The CDR3 covers 15 residues. The germline V gene encodes CDR1 SGHRS and CDR2 YFSETQ. Deletions cut 0 bases from V and 0 bases from J, with 9 bases between. The CDR3 nucleotides read TGCGCCAGCAGCTTGGACGCAAGCTTGAACACTGAAGCTTTCTTT. Residues: CASSLDASLNTEAFF.

The V call is TRBV6-5, the J call TRBJ1-2; 11 bases are shared with TRBD1. J gave up 5 bases and V 2 bases, and 1 base lay outside the gene matches. Germline V lookup: CDR1 MNHEY, CDR2 SVGAGI. The CDR3 runs 14 residues. The CDR3 is CASSYGQGAYGYTF. DNA of the CDR3: TGTGCCAGCAGTTACGGACAGGGGGCGTATGGCTACACCTTC.

The chain links TRBV6-5 to TRBJ1-4, with 7 bases fitting TRBD1. The junction had 3 bases not matched to a gene; V was cut back by 4 bases and J by 4 bases. Germline CDR1 is MNHEY and CDR2 is SVGAGI. The CDR3 has 14 amino acids. The CDR3 protein is CASSWGQNNEKLFF. The CDR3 DNA is TGTGCCAGCAGTTGGGGACAGAATAATGAAAAACTGTTTTTT.

J is TRBJ2-5 and V is TRBV6-6; D call uncertain. Trimming removed 4 bases at V and 5 bases at J, with 20 bases between. Germline V CDR1 and CDR2: MNHNY, SVGAGI (reference sequence). This CDR3 region has 16 residues. The CDR3 nucleotides read TGTGCCAGCAGTTCTAGGGCCGGCCAACCAACGGAGACCCAGTACTTC. It codes for CASSSRAGQPTETQYF.

The V call is TRBV3-1 (or the pseudogene TRBV3-2), the J call TRBJ2-7; 10 bases are shared with TRBD2. Germline V gene data show CDR1 as LGHDT and CDR2 as YNNKEL (reference sequence). The CDR3 spans 17 residues. V gave up 1 base and J gave up 2 bases; unmatched junction bases: 8. CDR3 nucleotides: TGTGCCAGCAGCCAAGGGGGAGCTAGCGGGGGAGCCTACGAGCAGTACGTC. Translated, it gives CASSQGGASGGAYEQYV.

This clone was observed a handful of times. The chain couples TRBV7-2 to TRBJ1-3; D unresolved. The CDR3 sequence is 14 residues long. Germline V gene sequence: CDR1 SGHTA, CDR2 FQGNSA. Deletions cut 2 bases from V and 2 bases from J, with 7 bases between. The CDR3 bases are TGTGCCAGCAGCTTAAATTCGGCTGGAAACACCATATATTTT. This encodes CASSLNSAGNTIYF.